This T cell receptor beta chain was identified in a study of long-term antiretroviral therapy in people with HIV. Version v3.0 of the immunoSEQ assay was performed at survey level. The data were produced by immunoSEQ multiplex PCR, yet TCRdb's version contains in-frame clones alone and is incomplete. This repertoire shows under 30,000 clones, less than 85% found once; its top ten account for approximately 7.8%. V shed 6 bases, J shed 5 bases, and the junction held 11 bases outside the gene matches. The germline gives CDR1 LNHDA, CDR2 SQIVND (reference sequence). CDR3 length equals 15 residues. The sequence came from a man aged 40-55 years with HIV. Sample: unsorted PBMCs, taken 0.3 years after starting antiretroviral therapy. The V and J genes are TRBV19 and TRBJ2-7; 9 positions match TRBD1. CDR3 bases: TGTGCCAGTAGCCCCCGTGGGACAGGGATCCACGAGCAGTACTTC. Translated: CASSPRGTGIHEQYF.